The following is a TCR beta chain sequence with its context. Its antigen is not identified. The data derive from a study of T cell responses to AZD1222 COVID-19 vaccine. Study-level results: Unmutated variant regions reportedly attract nearly half of all spike-specific TCRs. Once two AZD1222 doses were given, Spike-specific TCR breadth and depth went up. Donors were chiefly white British, with a greater number of females, and clonal diversity was perhaps underestimated.

Sequencing was performed with immunoSEQ multiplex PCR; in TCRdb, only in-frame clones are kept and a portion is missing. The top ten hold approximately 4.8% of the sample, which has roughly 110,000 clones, roughly 85% seen once. Germline CDR1 ENHRY, CDR2 SYGVKD. The V gene lost 10 bases and the J gene lost 7 bases, with 11 bases spanning the gap. The CDR3 runs 11 residues. Sequenced material: peripheral blood, taken 28 days after the second AZD1222 dose. This chain links TRBV10-3 with TRBJ1-3; a possible D gene is TRBD1 (5 bases). The origin of this receptor is an adult who received the AZD1222 COVID-19 vaccine. This chain's CDR3 is CASRGGNTIYF. As DNA, the CDR3 is TGTGCCAGTCGGGGGGGGAACACCATATATTTT.